A selection of T cell receptor beta chains follows, all from one sample in a study of control samples from healthy donors and cancer patients. Assay: immunoSEQ multiplex PCR; the TCRdb copy retains only in-frame clones and omits some. The sample includes more than 60,000 clones, around 90% of them seen just once. Input material: PBMCs. These receptors were taken from a man aged 60 to 75 with colorectal cancer. Both conserved end residues are part of each CDR3. The D gene is left open where the match is weak. For some rows the clone size is stated as once, few or many, or as a class when expanded; others skip it.

D gene	V gene	clone size	CDR3 length	J gene	CDR3 protein	CDR3 DNA
NA	TRBV5-6	NA	13	TRBJ1-4	CASSLVGVEKLFF	TGTGCCAGCAGCTTGGTTGGAGTTGAAAAACTGTTTTTT
NA	TRBV20-1	NA	13	TRBJ2-7	CSASGYNPYEQYF	TGCAGTGCTAGTGGGTACAATCCCTACGAGCAGTACTTC
NA	TRBV30	NA	13	TRBJ1-5	CAWSFGGRQPQHF	TGTGCCTGGAGTTTTGGGGGGCGTCAGCCCCAGCATTTT
NA	TRBV15	NA	14	TRBJ1-1	CATGQRGRYSEAFF	TGTGCCACCGGACAGCGGGGGCGTTATTCTGAAGCTTTCTTT
NA	TRBV6-1	once	13	TRBJ1-2	CASSERRNYGYTF	TGTGCCAGCAGTGAACGGCGGAACTATGGCTACACCTTC
TRBD1	TRBV24-1	once	14	TRBJ2-1	CATPRGPHLNEQFF	TGTGCCACCCCCAGGGGGCCCCACCTCAATGAGCAGTTCTTC
TRBD1	TRBV25-1	NA	14	TRBJ1-2	CASSALRQGGGYTF	TGTGCCAGCAGCGCCCTACGACAGGGGGGAGGCTACACCTTC
NA	TRBV4-3	once	14	TRBJ2-5	CASSQGGAQETQYF	TGCGCCAGCAGCCAAGGGGGGGCCCAAGAGACCCAGTACTTC
NA	TRBV4-3	NA	14	TRBJ2-7	CASSQAGGAGEQYF	TGCGCCAGCAGCCAAGCTGGCGGGGCGGGCGAGCAGTACTTC
TRBD2	TRBV7-2	NA	15	TRBJ2-2	CASSLLGTSSGELFF	TGTGCCAGCAGCTTACTCGGGACTAGCTCCGGGGAGCTGTTTTTT
NA	TRBV18	once	16	TRBJ1-5	CASSPREASSNQPQHF	TGTGCCAGCTCACCGCGGGAGGCCTCTAGCAATCAGCCCCAGCATTTT
NA	TRBV5-5	once	14	TRBJ2-3	CASSLFRERDTQYF	TGTGCCAGCAGCTTGTTCCGGGAACGGGATACGCAGTATTTT
NA	TRBV5-1	NA	16	TRBJ1-4	CASSLGPIPTNEKLFF	TGCGCCAGCAGCCTGGGGCCTATCCCAACTAATGAAAAACTGTTTTTT
TRBD2	TRBV7-8	NA	17	TRBJ2-3	CASSAGASGGNTDTQYF	TGTGCCAGCAGCGCCGGGGCTAGCGGGGGGAATACAGATACGCAGTATTTT
TRBD1	TRBV6-5	NA	15	TRBJ1-5	CASSRQGQVNQPQHF	TGTGCCAGCAGCCGACAGGGACAGGTCAATCAGCCCCAGCATTTT
NA	TRBV11-3	NA	16	TRBJ2-2	CASRHPGKPNTGELFF	TGTGCCAGCAGACACCCGGGGAAGCCGAACACCGGGGAGCTGTTTTTT
NA	TRBV11-3	NA	15	TRBJ1-3	CASRRNGDSGNTIYF	TGTGCCAGCAGGCGGAACGGCGACTCTGGAAACACCATATATTTT
TRBD2	TRBV28	NA	16	TRBJ2-7	CASSSAGTSGDYEQYF	TGTGCCAGCAGTTCTGCCGGGACTAGCGGGGATTACGAGCAGTACTTC
NA	TRBV14	NA	14	TRBJ2-7	CASSQGQAGYEQYF	TGTGCCAGCAGCCAAGGACAGGCCGGCTACGAGCAGTACTTC
NA	TRBV4-2	NA	12	TRBJ2-3	CASSQVVGTQYF	TGTGCCAGCAGCCAAGTGGTCGGCACGCAGTATTTT
NA	TRBV7-3	NA	15	TRBJ2-5	CASSLGTGREGTQYF	TGTGCCAGCAGCTTGGGAACAGGTCGAGAGGGGACCCAGTACTTC
TRBD1	TRBV7-8	NA	16	TRBJ1-1	CASSRYRGEGNTEAFF	TGTGCCAGCAGCCGGTACAGGGGTGAAGGCAACACTGAAGCTTTCTTT
NA	TRBV6-1	NA	15	TRBJ1-2	CASSEAGGQHYGYTF	TGTGCCAGCAGTGAAGCAGGGGGTCAGCACTATGGCTACACCTTC
TRBD1	TRBV11-2	NA	13	TRBJ2-1	CASSSTGGYEQFF	TGTGCCAGCAGCTCGACAGGGGGCTATGAGCAGTTCTTC
NA	TRBV6-5	NA	13	TRBJ1-2	CASSHGRGGGYTF	TGTGCCAGCAGTCACGGGCGGGGAGGTGGCTACACCTTC